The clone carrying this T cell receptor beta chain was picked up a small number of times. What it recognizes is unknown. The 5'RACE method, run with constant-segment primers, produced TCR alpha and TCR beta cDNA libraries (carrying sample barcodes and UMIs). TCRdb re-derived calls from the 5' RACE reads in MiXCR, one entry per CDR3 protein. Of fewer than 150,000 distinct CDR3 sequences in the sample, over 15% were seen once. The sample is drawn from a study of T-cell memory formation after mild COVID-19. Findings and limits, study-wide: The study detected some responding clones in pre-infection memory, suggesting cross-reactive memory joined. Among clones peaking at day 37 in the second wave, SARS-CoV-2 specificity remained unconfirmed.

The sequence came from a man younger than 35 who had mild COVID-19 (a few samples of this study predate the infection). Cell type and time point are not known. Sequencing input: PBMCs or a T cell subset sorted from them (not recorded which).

In DNA, the CDR3 is TGTGCCAGCAGCTTCGGTCAGGGTCCCACTGAAGCTTTCTTT. It codes for CASSFGQGPTEAFF. The J gene is TRBJ1-1, the V gene TRBV7-6; maybe TRBD1 (5 bases). Germline values: CDR1 SGHVS, CDR2 FNYEAQ. This CDR3 has 14 residues. Trimming pared 3 bases from V and 4 bases from J, leaving 12 bases between.